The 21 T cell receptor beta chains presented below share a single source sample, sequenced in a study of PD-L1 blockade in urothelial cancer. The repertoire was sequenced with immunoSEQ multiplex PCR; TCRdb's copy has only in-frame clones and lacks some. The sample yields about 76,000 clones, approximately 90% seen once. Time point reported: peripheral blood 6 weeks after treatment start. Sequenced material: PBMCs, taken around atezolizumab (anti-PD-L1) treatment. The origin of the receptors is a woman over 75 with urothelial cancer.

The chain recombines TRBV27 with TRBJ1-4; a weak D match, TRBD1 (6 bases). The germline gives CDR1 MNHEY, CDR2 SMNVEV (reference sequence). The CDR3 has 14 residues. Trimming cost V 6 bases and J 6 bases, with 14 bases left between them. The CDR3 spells CASSRAGAYEKLFF. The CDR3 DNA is TGTGCCAGCAGCCGAGCAGGGGCTTATGAAAAACTGTTTTTT. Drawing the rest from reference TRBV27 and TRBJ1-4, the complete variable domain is EAQVTQNPRYLITVTGKKLTVTCSQNMNHEYMSWYRQDPGLGLRQIYYSMNVEVTDKGDVPEGYKVSRKEKRNFPLILESPSPNQTSLYFCASSRAGAYEKLFFGSGTQLSVL.

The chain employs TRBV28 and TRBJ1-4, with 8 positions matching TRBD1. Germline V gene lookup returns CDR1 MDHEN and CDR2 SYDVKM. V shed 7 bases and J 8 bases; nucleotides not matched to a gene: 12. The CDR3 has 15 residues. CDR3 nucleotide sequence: TGTGCCAGCATCGAAACCCGGACAGGGAGCGAAAAACTGTTTTTT. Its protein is CASIETRTGSEKLFF. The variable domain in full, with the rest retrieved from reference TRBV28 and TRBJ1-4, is DVKVTQSSRYLVKRTGEKVFLECVQDMDHENMFWYRQDPGLGLRLIYFSYDVKMKEKGDIPEGYSVSREKKERFSLILESASTNQTSMYLCASIETRTGSEKLFFGSGTQLSVL.

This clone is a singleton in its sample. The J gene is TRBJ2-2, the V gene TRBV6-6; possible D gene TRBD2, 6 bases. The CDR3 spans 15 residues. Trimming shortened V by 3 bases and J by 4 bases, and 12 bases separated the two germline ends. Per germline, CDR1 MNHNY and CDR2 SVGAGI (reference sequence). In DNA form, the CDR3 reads TGTGCCAGCAGTTATTCTAGCGCGGTCACCGGGGAGCTGTTTTTT. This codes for CASSYSSAVTGELFF.

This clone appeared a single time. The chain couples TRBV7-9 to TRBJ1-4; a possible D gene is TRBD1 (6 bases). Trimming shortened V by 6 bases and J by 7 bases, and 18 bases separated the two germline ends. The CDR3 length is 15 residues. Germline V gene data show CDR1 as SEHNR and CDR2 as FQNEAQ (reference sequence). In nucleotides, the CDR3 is TGTGCCAGCAGTCGAAGACCCACAGGGAGTGAAAAACTGTTTTTT. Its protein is CASSRRPTGSEKLFF.

Here the CDR3 reads CASSSSYEQYF. CDR3 in DNA: TGTGCCAGCAGTTCTTCCTACGAGCAGTACTTC. The V and J genes are TRBV27 and TRBJ2-7; D uncertain. This CDR3 comprises 11 residues. Trimming removed 4 bases from V and 1 base from J, with 2 bases in between. Germline-derived CDR1 and CDR2 are MNHEY and SMNVEV (reference sequence).

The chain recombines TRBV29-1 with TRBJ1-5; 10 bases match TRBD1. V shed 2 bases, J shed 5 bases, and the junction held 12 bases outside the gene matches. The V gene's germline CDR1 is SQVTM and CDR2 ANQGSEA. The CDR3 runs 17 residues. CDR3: CSVETGQGDLGYQPQHF. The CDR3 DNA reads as TGCAGCGTTGAAACCGGACAGGGGGATTTGGGGTATCAGCCCCAGCATTTT.

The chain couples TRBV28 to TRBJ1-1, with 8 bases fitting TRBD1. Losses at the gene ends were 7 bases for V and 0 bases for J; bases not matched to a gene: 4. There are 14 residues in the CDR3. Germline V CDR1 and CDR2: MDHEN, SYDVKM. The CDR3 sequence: CASTRDRLNTEAFF. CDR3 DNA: TGTGCCAGCACCCGGGACAGGTTGAACACTGAAGCTTTCTTT.

The CDR3 loop reads CASSIGGGHYEQYF. The CDR3 DNA reads as TGTGCCAGTAGTATCGGCGGGGGACACTACGAGCAGTACTTC. The rearrangement joins TRBV19 to TRBJ2-7; TRBD2 is a possible D gene (7 bases). This CDR3 comprises 14 residues. CDR1 is LNHDA and CDR2 is SQIVND in the germline V gene (reference sequence). V gave up 3 bases and J gave up 3 bases, with 12 bases separating them.

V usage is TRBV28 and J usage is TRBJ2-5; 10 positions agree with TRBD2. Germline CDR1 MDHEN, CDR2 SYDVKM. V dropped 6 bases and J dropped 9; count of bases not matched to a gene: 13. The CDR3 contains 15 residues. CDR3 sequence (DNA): TGTGCCAGCAGCTACCCACTAGCGGGACTTAGAGCCCAGTACTTC. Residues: CASSYPLAGLRAQYF.

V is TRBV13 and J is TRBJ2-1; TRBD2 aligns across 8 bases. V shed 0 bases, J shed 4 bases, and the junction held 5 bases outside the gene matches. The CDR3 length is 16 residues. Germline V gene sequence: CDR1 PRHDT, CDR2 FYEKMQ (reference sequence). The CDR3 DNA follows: TGTGCCAGCAGCTTAGGGGGCGGGAGGACATACAATGAGCAGTTCTTC. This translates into CASSLGGGRTYNEQFF.

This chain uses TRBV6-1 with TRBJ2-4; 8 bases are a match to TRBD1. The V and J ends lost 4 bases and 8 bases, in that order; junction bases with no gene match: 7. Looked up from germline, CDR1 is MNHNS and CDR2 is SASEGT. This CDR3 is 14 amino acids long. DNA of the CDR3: TGTGCCAGCAGTGTCGGACAGGGTTGGGACATTCAGTACTTC. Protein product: CASSVGQGWDIQYF.

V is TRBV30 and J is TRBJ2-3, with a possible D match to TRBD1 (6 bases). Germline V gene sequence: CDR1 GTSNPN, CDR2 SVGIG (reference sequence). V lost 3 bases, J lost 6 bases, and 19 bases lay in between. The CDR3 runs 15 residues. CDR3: CAWRAGTPLPDTQYF. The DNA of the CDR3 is TGTGCCTGGAGGGCCGGGACACCACTACCGGATACGCAGTATTTT.

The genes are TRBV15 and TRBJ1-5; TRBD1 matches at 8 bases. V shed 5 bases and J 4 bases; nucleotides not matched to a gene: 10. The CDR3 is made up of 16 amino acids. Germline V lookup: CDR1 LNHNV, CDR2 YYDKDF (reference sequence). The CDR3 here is CATSFRTGNVNQPQHF. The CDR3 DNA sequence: TGTGCCACCAGCTTCCGGACAGGGAATGTAAATCAGCCCCAGCATTTT.

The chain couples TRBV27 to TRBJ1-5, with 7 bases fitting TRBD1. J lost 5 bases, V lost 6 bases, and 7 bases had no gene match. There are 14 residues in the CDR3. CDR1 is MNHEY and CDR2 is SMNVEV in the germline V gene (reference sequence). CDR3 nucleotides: TGTGCCAGCAGCCCGACAGGGTGGGATCAGCCCCAGCATTTT. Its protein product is CASSPTGWDQPQHF.

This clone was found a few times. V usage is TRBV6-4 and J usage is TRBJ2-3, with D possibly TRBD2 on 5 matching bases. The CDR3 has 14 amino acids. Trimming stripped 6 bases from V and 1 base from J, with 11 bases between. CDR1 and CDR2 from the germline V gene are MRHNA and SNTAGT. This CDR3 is CASSGEGGTDTQYF. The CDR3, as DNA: TGTGCCAGCAGCGGAGAGGGCGGCACAGATACGCAGTATTTT.

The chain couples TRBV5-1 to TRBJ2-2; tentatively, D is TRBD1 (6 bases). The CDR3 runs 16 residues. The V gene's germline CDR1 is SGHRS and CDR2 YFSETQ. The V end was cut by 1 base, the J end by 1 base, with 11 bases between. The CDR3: CASSLTGRGNTGELFF. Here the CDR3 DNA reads TGCGCCAGCAGCTTGACCGGCAGGGGGAACACCGGGGAGCTGTTTTTT.

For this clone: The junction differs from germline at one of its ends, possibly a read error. CDR3 sequence reads: CASSVTIGLGGEGAGELFF. Here the CDR3 DNA reads TGTGCCAGCAGCGTAACTATTGGGTTGGGCGGGGAGGGTGCCGGCGAGCTGTTTTTT. This sequence joins TRBV9 and TRBJ2-2; 7 bases align to TRBD2. Germline CDR1 is SGDLS and CDR2 is YYNGEE. The CDR3 has 19 amino acids.

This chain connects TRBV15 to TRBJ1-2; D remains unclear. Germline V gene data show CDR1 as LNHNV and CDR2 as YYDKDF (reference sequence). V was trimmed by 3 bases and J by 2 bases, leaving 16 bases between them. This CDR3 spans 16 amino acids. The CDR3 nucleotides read TGTGCCACCAGCAGGCTAGCCGGGTATCGGAACTATGGCTACACCTTC. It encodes CATSRLAGYRNYGYTF.

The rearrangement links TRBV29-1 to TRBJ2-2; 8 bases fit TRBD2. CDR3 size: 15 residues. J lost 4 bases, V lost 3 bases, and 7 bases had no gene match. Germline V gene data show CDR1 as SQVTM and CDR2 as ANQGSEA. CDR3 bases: TGCAGCGTTGACGGGGGGGCGAGAGGCACCGGGGAGCTGTTTTTT. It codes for CSVDGGARGTGELFF.

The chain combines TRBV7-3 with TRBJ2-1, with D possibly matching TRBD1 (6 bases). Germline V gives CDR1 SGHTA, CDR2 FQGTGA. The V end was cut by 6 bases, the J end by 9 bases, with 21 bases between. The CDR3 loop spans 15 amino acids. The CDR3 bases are TGTGCCAGCAGTGAAAGGACAAGACCAGGGGTTGAGCAGTTCTTC. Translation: CASSERTRPGVEQFF.

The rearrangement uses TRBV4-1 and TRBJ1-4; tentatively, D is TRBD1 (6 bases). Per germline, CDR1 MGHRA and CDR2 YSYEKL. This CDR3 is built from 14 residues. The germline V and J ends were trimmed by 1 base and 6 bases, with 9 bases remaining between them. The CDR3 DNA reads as TGCGCCAGCAGCCAAGGCTGGACAGATGAAAAACTGTTTTTT. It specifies CASSQGWTDEKLFF.